These 6 T cell receptor beta chains were all obtained from the same sample, sequenced in a study of T cell responses to AZD1222 COVID-19 vaccine (dated by TCRdb to about 2021). Library creation used the immunoSEQ multiplex PCR assay. Sourced from immuneACCESS, this table was stored by TCRdb with only in-frame sequences that have V and J called. A share of the clones is absent; for the studies checked, an unresolved V gene accounts for under half, and the remainder has no known explanation. The sample table holds about 120,000 clones, of which approximately 86% were seen once. Together, the top ten hold 15% to 20% of the sample. The meaning of the sample's time point label: about 28 days (+/-7) after the second vaccine dose. Sequenced here: peripheral blood, sampled 28 days after the second AZD1222 dose. The origin of the receptors is an adult who received the AZD1222 COVID-19 vaccine.

This rearrangement joins TRBV6-5 to TRBJ2-2; D is ambiguous. Trimming stripped 2 bases from V and 8 bases from J, with 9 bases between. Germline assignment: CDR1 MNHEY and CDR2 SVGAGI. The CDR3 has 13 residues. CDR3 protein: CASSYMGGGELFF. The DNA for the CDR3 is TGTGCCAGCAGTTACATGGGTGGAGGGGAGCTGTTTTTT.

This clone was observed once. The genes are TRBV7-9 and TRBJ2-5; TRBD2 matches 13 bases. Germline-derived CDR1 and CDR2 are SEHNR and FQNEAQ (reference sequence). This CDR3 comprises 16 residues. The V gene end was trimmed by 4 bases and the J gene end by 6 bases; junction bases not matched to a gene: 8. CDR3 DNA: TGTGCCAGCAGCTCCGGACTAGCGGGAGATTGGAAGACCCAGTACTTC. Protein product: CASSSGLAGDWKTQYF.

Comment on this clone: In the same sample, other DNA sequences code for this CDR3. This chain joins TRBV7-9 and TRBJ2-7; D gene ambiguous. V was pared by 5 bases and J by 3 bases, with 5 bases between. The CDR3 is 11 residues long. Germline CDR1 and CDR2: SEHNR and FQNEAQ (reference sequence). CDR3 bases: TGTGCCAGCAGCCCCGACTACGAGCAGTACTTC. Residues: CASSPDYEQYF.

The count of this clone is one. V is TRBV27 and J is TRBJ2-3; D not resolved. Germline CDR1 MNHEY, CDR2 SMNVEV (reference sequence). V shed 3 bases and J shed 1 base, with 5 bases lying between them. The CDR3 consists of 13 residues. The CDR3 DNA sequence: TGTGCCAGCAGTTTTAGTGGCACAGATACGCAGTATTTT. Protein sequence: CASSFSGTDTQYF.

The V gene is TRBV18, the J gene TRBJ2-2; no reliable D call. Germline CDR1 reads KGHSH; CDR2 reads LQKENI. The CDR3 contains 12 residues. V lost 4 bases and J lost 5, with 5 bases in between. In DNA form, the CDR3 reads TGTGCCAGCTCACTAGGTACCGGGGAGCTGTTTTTT. As protein: CASSLGTGELFF.

The V and J genes are TRBV10-3 and TRBJ2-1, with 12 bases aligning to TRBD2. Trimming removed 5 bases from V and 7 bases from J; junction bases left unmatched: 3. Germline-derived CDR1 and CDR2 are ENHRY and SYGVKD. The CDR3 totals 14 residues. The CDR3 nucleotides are TGTGCCATCAGTCTAGCGGGGGGGCCGAATGAGCAGTTCTTC. Protein product: CAISLAGGPNEQFF.